Following are 27 T cell receptor beta chains from one sample sequenced in a study of blood T cell repertoires in COVID-19. Sequenced by immunoSEQ multiplex PCR; TCRdb stores in-frame clones only, minus some. In the table there are around 310,000 clones, about 90% of which are singletons. The specimen was peripheral blood. The receptors were sampled from a woman aged 40 to 55 with COVID-19, enrolled during active disease.

Note on this clone: The sample contains more than one DNA sequence encoding this CDR3. The V and J genes are TRBV7-2 and TRBJ2-5; 16 bases are a match to TRBD2. After removal of 4 bases from V and 5 bases from J, the junction contained 1 base not matched to a gene. The CDR3 runs 15 residues. The germline V gene encodes CDR1 SGHTA and CDR2 FQGNSA. The CDR3 sequence: CASSSGLAGGETQYF. The CDR3 region has the DNA TGTGCCAGCAGCTCGGGACTAGCGGGAGGGGAGACCCAGTACTTC.

The chain employs TRBV5-4 and TRBJ2-3, with TRBD1 matching over 7 bases. There are 15 residues in the CDR3. Trimming cost V 4 bases and J 2 bases; bases outside gene matches: 7. The germline V gene encodes CDR1 SGHNT and CDR2 YYREEE (reference sequence). The CDR3 bases are TGTGCCAGCAGCATCCGGGACAGATTCACAGATACGCAGTATTTT. It specifies CASSIRDRFTDTQYF.

In its sample, this clone was seen a few times. The chain carries TRBV11-2 and TRBJ1-3; TRBD1 matches 10 bases. V trimming: 1 base; J trimming: 4 bases; junction bases outside the gene matches: 7. CDR1 SGHAT and CDR2 FQNNGV come from the germline V gene. CDR3 size: 17 residues. This CDR3 is CASSLVRGQGIGNTIYF. The CDR3, as DNA: TGTGCCAGCAGCTTAGTCCGGGGACAGGGGATAGGAAACACCATATATTTT.

A note on this clone: One junction end disagrees with the germline gene, perhaps due to a read error. The V gene is TRBV30, the J gene TRBJ2-7; D remains ambiguous. The CDR3 has 10 residues. CDR1 GTSNPN and CDR2 SVGIG come from the germline V gene (reference sequence). DNA of the CDR3: TGTGCCTGCGGTTTCTACGAGCAATACTTC. Its translation is CACGFYEQYF.

The gene calls are TRBV10-3 and TRBJ1-5, with D possibly matching TRBD1 (6 bases). The CDR3 contains 14 residues. V was pared by 0 bases and J by 10 bases, with 13 bases between. Germline V gene data show CDR1 as ENHRY and CDR2 as SYGVKD. CDR3 protein: CAISESVRGIPQHF. The CDR3 DNA reads TGTGCCATCAGTGAGTCGGTCAGGGGAATACCCCAGCATTTT.

The rearrangement uses TRBV7-2 and TRBJ1-4; D uncertain. Germline V lookup: CDR1 SGHTA, CDR2 FQGNSA. The CDR3 runs 17 residues. V was cut by 5 bases and J by 2 bases, with 18 bases left in between. CDR3 sequence: CASSPRAIIRTNEKLFF. CDR3 DNA: TGTGCCAGCAGCCCGCGGGCCATAATACGGACTAATGAAAAACTGTTTTTT. Based on the CDR3 plus reference TRBV7-2 and TRBJ1-4, the full variable domain is GAGVSQSPSNKVTEKGKDVELRCDPISGHTALYWYRQSLGQGLEFLIYFQGNSAPDKSGLPSDRFSAERTGGSVSTLTIQRTQQEDSAVYLCASSPRAIIRTNEKLFFGSGTQLSVL.

The chain carries TRBV6-2 or TRBV6-3 and TRBJ1-4; possibly TRBD1 for D (5 bases). The CDR3 length is 13 residues. V was pared by 4 bases and J by 8 bases, with 11 bases between. Per the germline V gene, CDR1 is MNHEY and CDR2 is SVGEGT. For the CDR3, the DNA is TGTGCCAGCAGTTCGGCAGGGCGGGAAAAACTGTTTTTT. This encodes CASSSAGREKLFF.

The rearrangement links TRBV7-9 to TRBJ2-1; perhaps TRBD2 as D (6 bases). CDR1 is SEHNR and CDR2 is FQNEAQ in the germline V gene (reference sequence). The CDR3 runs 17 residues. V lost 5 bases, J lost 2 bases, and 19 bases lay in between. The DNA for the CDR3 is TGTGCCAGCAGCCAGCCCCCGACTAGGGTCCCCTACAATGAGCAGTTCTTC. Translated: CASSQPPTRVPYNEQFF.

The V and J genes are TRBV5-6 and TRBJ2-2; no clear D. The CDR3 spans 14 residues. Germline CDR1 SGHDT, CDR2 YYEEEE. Trimming took off 1 base at V and 0 bases at J, with 4 bases between the two ends. The CDR3 DNA follows: TGTGCCAGCAGCTTGCCAGCGAACACCGGGGAGCTGTTTTTT. Encoded protein: CASSLPANTGELFF.

The chain joins TRBV7-2 to TRBJ2-7, with 13 bases lining up with TRBD2. The CDR3 runs to 17 residues. The germline V gene has CDR1 SGHTA and CDR2 FQGNSA. Trimming removed 5 bases from V and 6 bases from J; junction bases left unmatched: 13. The CDR3 DNA reads TGTGCCAGCAGCCCCCGGACTAGCGGGAGAAGGGGAGGCGAGCAGTACTTC. Translating gives CASSPRTSGRRGGEQYF.

The V call is TRBV6-1, the J call TRBJ2-7; 10 positions agree with TRBD2. CDR3 length equals 16 residues. Germline V CDR1 and CDR2: MNHNS, SASEGT. Unmatched junction bases numbered 8, after V lost 4 bases and J lost 2 bases. As DNA, the CDR3 is TGTGCCAGCAGTGGGAATAGCGGGAGGTATCCCTACGAGCAGTACTTC. Encoded protein: CASSGNSGRYPYEQYF.

The chain employs TRBV27 and TRBJ1-5, with a possible D match to TRBD1 (5 bases). The CDR3 runs to 15 residues. Deletions cut 1 base from V and 3 bases from J, with 10 bases between. The V gene's germline CDR1 is MNHEY and CDR2 SMNVEV (reference sequence). CDR3 residues: CASSLFGGYNQPQHF. CDR3 sequence (DNA): TGTGCCAGCAGTTTATTTGGGGGGTACAATCAGCCCCAGCATTTT.

Only a few counts were recorded for this clone. The chain has TRBV6-6 and TRBJ1-4; TRBD1 matches 7 bases. V dropped 6 bases and J dropped 8; count of bases not matched to a gene: 6. The length of the CDR3 is 13 residues. Germline CDR1 reads MNHNY; CDR2 reads SVGAGI (reference sequence). The DNA of the CDR3 is TGTGCCAGCAGCAAGGGACAGACGGAAAAACTGTTTTTT. Its translation is CASSKGQTEKLFF.

This chain links TRBV4-1 with TRBJ2-2; D is possibly TRBD2 (5 bases). V was clipped by 1 base and J by 0 bases, with 9 bases between them. The length of the CDR3 is 16 residues. Germline CDR1 and CDR2: MGHRA and YSYEKL. The CDR3 sequence is CASSQVPGTNTGELFF. The CDR3, as DNA: TGCGCCAGCAGCCAAGTGCCGGGGACGAACACCGGGGAGCTGTTTTTT.

This chain uses TRBV28 with TRBJ1-3, with no clear D. Trimming pared 2 bases from V and 0 bases from J, leaving 8 bases between. Looked up from germline, CDR1 is MDHEN and CDR2 is SYDVKM. The CDR3 is made up of 15 amino acids. CDR3 sequence (DNA): TGTGCCAGCAGTTTACTGGGGAGCTCTGGAAACACCATATATTTT. It encodes CASSLLGSSGNTIYF.

The CDR3 spells CASSIVWLGLAGGPKNEQFF. The DNA of the CDR3 is TGTGCCAGTAGTATCGTTTGGTTGGGACTAGCGGGAGGGCCTAAAAATGAGCAGTTCTTC. The chain recombines TRBV19 with TRBJ2-1; 16 nucleotides match TRBD2. After removal of 3 bases from V and 7 bases from J, the junction contained 15 bases not matched to a gene. The CDR3 is 20 residues long. Germline lookup yields CDR1 LNHDA and CDR2 SQIVND (reference sequence).

V and J are TRBV9 and TRBJ2-7; D might be TRBD2 (5 bases). Germline assignment: CDR1 SGDLS and CDR2 YYNGEE. The CDR3 covers 15 residues. V gave up 0 bases and J gave up 4 bases, with 14 bases separating them. In DNA, the CDR3 is TGTGCCAGCAGCGTAGGACTAAATTTGCAATACGAGCAGTACTTC. This gives the protein CASSVGLNLQYEQYF.

J is TRBJ1-2 and V is TRBV4-3; D possibly corresponds to TRBD1 (6 bases). Trimming removed 3 bases from V and 3 bases from J, with 14 bases in between. This CDR3 has 15 amino acids. The germline V gene has CDR1 LGHNA and CDR2 YSLEER. In DNA, the CDR3 is TGCGCCAGCAGCCAGGGGGCAGGGGTGGACTATGGCTACACCTTC. It is translated as CASSQGAGVDYGYTF.

In DNA form, the CDR3 reads TGTGCCAGCAGCCCCCTTGCGGGAGCCACCGGGGAGCTGTTTTTT. The encoded protein is CASSPLAGATGELFF. V gene TRBV6-5 combines with J gene TRBJ2-2, with 7 positions matching TRBD2. Germline CDR1 MNHEY, CDR2 SVGAGI. The CDR3 loop spans 15 amino acids. The ends lost 6 bases at V and 4 bases at J; junction bases unmatched: 8.

The chain employs TRBV28 and TRBJ2-5; the D gene is possibly TRBD2 (6 bases). V gave up 3 bases and J gave up 2 bases, with 19 bases separating them. Germline V gene sequence: CDR1 MDHEN, CDR2 SYDVKM. The CDR3 sequence is 17 residues long. CDR3 loop: CASSLSQRVELQETQYF. The CDR3 region has the DNA TGTGCCAGCAGTTTGTCCCAGCGGGTGGAACTACAAGAGACCCAGTACTTC.

The gene calls are TRBV5-6 and TRBJ2-7; the D gene is possibly TRBD2 (6 bases). Germline loops: CDR1 SGHDT, CDR2 YYEEEE. With 3 bases removed from V and 3 bases from J, the gap between germline ends came to 19 bases. This CDR3 has 16 amino acids. CDR3 in DNA: TGTGCCAGCAGCTCATCTGTCCGGGGAGGTATCTACGAGCAGTACTTC. It codes for CASSSSVRGGIYEQYF.

This clone was seen once. This chain links TRBV3-1 (or the pseudogene TRBV3-2) with TRBJ2-7; D call uncertain. The V gene lost 1 base and the J gene lost 3 bases, with 10 bases spanning the gap. CDR1 LGHDT and CDR2 YNNKEL come from the germline V gene (reference sequence). The CDR3 contains 14 residues. The CDR3 is CASSQAWSGYEQYF. The CDR3 region has the DNA TGTGCCAGCAGCCAAGCCTGGTCAGGCTACGAGCAGTACTTC.

The chain recombines TRBV28 with TRBJ1-1; TRBD1 agrees at 7 bases. The junction had 8 bases not matched to a gene; V was cut back by 6 bases and J by 4 bases. Germline CDR1 MDHEN, CDR2 SYDVKM. The CDR3 loop spans 14 amino acids. Written as DNA, the CDR3 is TGTGCCAGCAGCCCAATTGACAGGGCCACTGAAGCTTTCTTT. It codes for CASSPIDRATEAFF.

The chain employs TRBV6-1 and TRBJ1-2; 7 bases fit TRBD1. This CDR3 is built from 14 residues. Germline V gene data show CDR1 as MNHNS and CDR2 as SASEGT. V lost 7 bases, J lost 2 bases, and 7 bases stayed unmatched. This CDR3 reads CASIETGRNYGYTF. CDR3 bases: TGTGCCAGCATTGAGACAGGGAGGAACTATGGCTACACCTTC.

The J gene is TRBJ1-3, the V gene TRBV7-8; TRBD1 might be the D (6 bases). The CDR3 covers 18 residues. The V gene lost 0 bases and the J gene lost 0 bases, with 15 bases spanning the gap. Per germline, CDR1 SGHVS and CDR2 FQNEAQ. Here the CDR3 reads CASSLAPRDIFSGNTIYF. CDR3 in DNA: TGTGCCAGCAGCTTAGCGCCTCGGGACATATTCTCTGGAAACACCATATATTTT.

This clone appeared once. This sequence joins TRBV25-1 and TRBJ2-3; unclear D gene. Per germline, CDR1 MGHDK and CDR2 SYGVNS. Trimming removed 5 bases from V and 4 bases from J, with 10 bases in between. CDR3 size: 13 residues. The CDR3 DNA reads as TGTGCCAGCAGTAAGTTAGTCCCAGATACGCAGTATTTT. Translation gives CASSKLVPDTQYF.

This chain links TRBV5-4 with TRBJ1-3; 8 nucleotides match TRBD1. The CDR3 has 15 residues. Trimming at V came to 5 bases and at J to 2 bases, leaving 6 bases not matched to a gene. Germline-derived CDR1 and CDR2 are SGHNT and YYREEE (reference sequence). The CDR3 DNA is TGTGCCAGCAGACCAGGGGGCAGGGCTGGAAACACCATATATTTT. It is translated as CASRPGGRAGNTIYF.